The T cell receptor (beta chain) under discussion was sequenced for a study of cytotoxic CD8 clonotypes in ibrutinib-treated CLL. Study details: Some 10 relapsed/refractory, approximately 15 treatment-naive; around 18 IGHV unmutated. Recorded responses included around 24 partial and 2 complete; following median approximately 68 months, roughly 15 stayed remitted and about 12 progressed. Once treatment had gone on for a median of around eleven months, range 6 to 36, response samples were drawn.

In the case of this clone: Its target is unknown.

The length of the CDR3 is 16 residues. This table comes from immunoSEQ multiplex PCR, and its TCRdb copy is limited to in-frame clones, with some not included. The table records a few hundred thousand clones, approximately 67% of them present only once. Findings and limits, study-wide: In comparison with age-matched healthy donors, baseline clonality was higher and tracked circulating CD8+ T-cell counts.

This sample comprised PBMCs, obtained after 36 months of ibrutinib treatment. The TCR comes from a human donor with chronic lymphocytic leukemia. The chain uses TRBV21-1 and TRBJ1-5. TRBV21-1 counts as a pseudogene. The CDR3 loop reads CASSKVQQNSNQPQHF. In DNA form, the CDR3 reads TGTGCCAGCAGCAAAGTCCAGCAAAATAGCAATCAGCCCCAGCATTTT.